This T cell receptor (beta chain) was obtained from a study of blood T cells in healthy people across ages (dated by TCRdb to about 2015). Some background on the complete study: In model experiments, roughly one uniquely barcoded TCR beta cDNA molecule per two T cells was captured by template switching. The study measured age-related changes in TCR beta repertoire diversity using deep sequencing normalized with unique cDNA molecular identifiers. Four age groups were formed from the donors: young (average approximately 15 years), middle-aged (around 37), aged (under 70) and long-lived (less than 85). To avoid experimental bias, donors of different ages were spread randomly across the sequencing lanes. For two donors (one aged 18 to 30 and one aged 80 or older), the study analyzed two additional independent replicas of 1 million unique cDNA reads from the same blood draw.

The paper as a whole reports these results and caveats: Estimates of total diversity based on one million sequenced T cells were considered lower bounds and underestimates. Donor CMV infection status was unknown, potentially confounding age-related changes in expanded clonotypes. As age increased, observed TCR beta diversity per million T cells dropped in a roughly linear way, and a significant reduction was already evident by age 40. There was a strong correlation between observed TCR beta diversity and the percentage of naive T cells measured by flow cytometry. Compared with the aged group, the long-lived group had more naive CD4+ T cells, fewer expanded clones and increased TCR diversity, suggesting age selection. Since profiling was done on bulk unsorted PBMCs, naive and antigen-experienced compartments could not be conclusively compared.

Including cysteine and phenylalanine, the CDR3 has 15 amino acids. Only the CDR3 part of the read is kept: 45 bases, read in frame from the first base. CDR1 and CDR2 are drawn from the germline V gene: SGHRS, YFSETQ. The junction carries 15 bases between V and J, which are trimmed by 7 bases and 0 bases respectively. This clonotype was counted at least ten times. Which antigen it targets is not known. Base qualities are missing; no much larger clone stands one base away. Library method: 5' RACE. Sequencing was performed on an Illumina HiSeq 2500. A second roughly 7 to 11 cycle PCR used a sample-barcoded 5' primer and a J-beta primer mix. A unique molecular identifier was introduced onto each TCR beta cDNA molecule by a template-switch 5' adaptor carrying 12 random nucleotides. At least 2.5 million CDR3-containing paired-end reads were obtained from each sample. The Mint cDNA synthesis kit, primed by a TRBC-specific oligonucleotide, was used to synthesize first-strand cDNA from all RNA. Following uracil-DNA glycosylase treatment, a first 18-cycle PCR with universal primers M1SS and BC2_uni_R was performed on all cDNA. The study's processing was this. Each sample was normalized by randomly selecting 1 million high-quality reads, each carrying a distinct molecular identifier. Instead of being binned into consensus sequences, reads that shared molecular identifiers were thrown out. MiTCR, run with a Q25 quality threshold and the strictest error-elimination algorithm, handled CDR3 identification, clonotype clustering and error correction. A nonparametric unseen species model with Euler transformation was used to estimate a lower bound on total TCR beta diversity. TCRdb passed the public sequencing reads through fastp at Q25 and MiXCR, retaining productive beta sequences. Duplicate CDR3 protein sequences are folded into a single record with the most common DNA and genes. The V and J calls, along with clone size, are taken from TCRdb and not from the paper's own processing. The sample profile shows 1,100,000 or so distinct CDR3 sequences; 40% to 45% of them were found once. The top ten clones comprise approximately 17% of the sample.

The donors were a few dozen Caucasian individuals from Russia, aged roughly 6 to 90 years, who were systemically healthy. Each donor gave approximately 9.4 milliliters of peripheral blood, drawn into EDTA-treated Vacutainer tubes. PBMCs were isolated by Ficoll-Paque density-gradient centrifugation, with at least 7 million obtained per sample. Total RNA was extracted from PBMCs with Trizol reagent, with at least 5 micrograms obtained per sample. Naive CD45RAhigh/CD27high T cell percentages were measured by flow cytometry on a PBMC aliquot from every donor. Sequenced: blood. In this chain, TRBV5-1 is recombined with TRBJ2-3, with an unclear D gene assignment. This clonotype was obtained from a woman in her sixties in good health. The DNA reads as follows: TGCGCCAGCTCCTTCACACCTACTAGCACAGATACGCAGTATTTT. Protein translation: CASSFTPTSTDTQYF.